The TCR beta chain described here comes from a study of regulatory T cells in long-lasting Graves disease. Arm-PCR of CDR3 regions with iRepertoire HTBI primers generated TCR beta libraries. MiXCR was run by TCRdb on the multiplex PCR reads, yielding one entry per CDR3 protein. The table has about 500,000 distinct CDR3 sequences, about a sixth seen once; the top ten hold over 9%. Study outcomes and limitations: Only a small sample size was used, which may have cut accuracy.

In this sample, this clonotype turned up many times. Its antigen remains unidentified. Time point in this sample: newly diagnosed GD, antithyroid drugs for less than 3 months. Making the TCR library involved RNA that had been extracted from PBMCs. This sample was also put to use in a study of T cells in Graves' hyperthyroidism and ophthalmopathy. Turning to that study: HTBI primers were the set used in a first-round RT-PCR of the TCR CDR3.

The receptor was derived from a man aged 35 to 55 with Graves disease. The input for sequencing was peripheral blood mononuclear cells (PBMCs), taken at new diagnosis, from a patient treated with antithyroid drugs.

The CDR3, as DNA: TGTGCCAGCAGCTTAAAGGTGTTGACAGGGGGAAACCCAGATACGCAGTATTTT. This encodes CASSLKVLTGGNPDTQYF. J is TRBJ2-3 and V is TRBV13, with TRBD1 matching over 9 bases. The CDR3 sequence is 18 residues long. Germline CDR1 and CDR2: PRHDT and FYEKMQ (reference sequence). With 2 bases clipped from V and 4 bases from J, the junction kept 13 bases outside the gene matches.